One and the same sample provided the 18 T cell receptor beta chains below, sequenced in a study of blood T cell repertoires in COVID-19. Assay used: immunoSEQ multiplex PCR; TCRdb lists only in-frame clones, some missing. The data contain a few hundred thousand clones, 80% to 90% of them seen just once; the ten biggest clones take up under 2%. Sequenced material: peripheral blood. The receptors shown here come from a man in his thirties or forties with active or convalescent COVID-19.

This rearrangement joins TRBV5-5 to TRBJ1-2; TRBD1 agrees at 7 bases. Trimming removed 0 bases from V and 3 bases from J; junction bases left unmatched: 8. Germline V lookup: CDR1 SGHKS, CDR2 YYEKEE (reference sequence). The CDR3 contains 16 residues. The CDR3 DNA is TGTGCCAGCAGCTTGGGGGCAGGGGGAGATCACTATGGCTACACCTTC. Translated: CASSLGAGGDHYGYTF.

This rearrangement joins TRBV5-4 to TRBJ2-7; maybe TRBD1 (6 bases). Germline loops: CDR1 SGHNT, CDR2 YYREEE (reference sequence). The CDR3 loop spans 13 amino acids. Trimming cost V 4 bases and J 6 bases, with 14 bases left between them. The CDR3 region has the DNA TGTGCCAGCAGCCCCACAGGGTCCGGCGAGCAGTACTTC. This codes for CASSPTGSGEQYF.

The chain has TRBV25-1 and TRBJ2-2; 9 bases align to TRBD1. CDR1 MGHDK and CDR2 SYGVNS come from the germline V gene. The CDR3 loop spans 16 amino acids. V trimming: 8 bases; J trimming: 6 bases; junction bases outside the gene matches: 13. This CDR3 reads CASREVGTGSAGELFF. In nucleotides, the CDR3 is TGTGCCAGCCGCGAAGTGGGGACAGGGAGTGCCGGGGAGCTGTTTTTT.

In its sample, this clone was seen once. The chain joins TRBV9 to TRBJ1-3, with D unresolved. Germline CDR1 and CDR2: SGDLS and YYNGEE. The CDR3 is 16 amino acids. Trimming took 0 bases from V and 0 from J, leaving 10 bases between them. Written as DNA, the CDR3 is TGTGCCAGCAGCGTAGATGTCACCAGCTCTGGAAACACCATATATTTT. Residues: CASSVDVTSSGNTIYF.

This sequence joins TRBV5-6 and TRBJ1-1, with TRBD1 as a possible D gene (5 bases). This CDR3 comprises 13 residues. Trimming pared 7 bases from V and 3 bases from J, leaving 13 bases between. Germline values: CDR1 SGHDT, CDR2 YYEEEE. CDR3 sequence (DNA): TGTGCCAGCGACCGAGGGGAGGACACTGAAGCTTTCTTT. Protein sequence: CASDRGEDTEAFF.

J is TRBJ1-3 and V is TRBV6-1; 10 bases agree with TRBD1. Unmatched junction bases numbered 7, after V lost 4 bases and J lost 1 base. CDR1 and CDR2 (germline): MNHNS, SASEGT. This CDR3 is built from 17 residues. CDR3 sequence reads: CASSGRTGGFSGNTIYF. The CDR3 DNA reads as TGTGCCAGCAGTGGACGGACAGGGGGTTTTTCTGGAAACACCATATATTTT.

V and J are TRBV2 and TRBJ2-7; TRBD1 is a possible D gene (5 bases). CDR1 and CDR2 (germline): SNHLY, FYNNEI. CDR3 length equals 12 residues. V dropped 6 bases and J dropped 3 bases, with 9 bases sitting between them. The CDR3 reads CASSSQVYEQYF. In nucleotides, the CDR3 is TGTGCCAGCAGCTCACAGGTCTACGAGCAGTACTTC.

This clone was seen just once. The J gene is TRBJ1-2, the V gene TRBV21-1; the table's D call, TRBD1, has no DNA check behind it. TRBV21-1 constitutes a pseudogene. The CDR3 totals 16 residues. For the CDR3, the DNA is TGTGCCAGCAGCGGACAGACAGGGGGCGCGCGGTATGGCTACACCTTC. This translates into CASSGQTGGARYGYTF.

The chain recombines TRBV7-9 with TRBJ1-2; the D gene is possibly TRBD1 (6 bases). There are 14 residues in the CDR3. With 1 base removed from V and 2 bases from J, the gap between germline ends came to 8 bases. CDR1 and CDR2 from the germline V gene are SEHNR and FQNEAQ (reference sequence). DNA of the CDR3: TGTGCCAGCAGCTTAGAGGACAGAAACTATGGCTACACCTTC. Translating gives CASSLEDRNYGYTF. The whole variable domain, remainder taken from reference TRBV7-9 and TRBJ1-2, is DTGVSQNPRHKITKRGQNVTFRCDPISEHNRLYWYRQTLGQGPEFLTYFQNEAQLEKSRLLSDRFSAERPKGSFSTLEIQRTEQGDSAMYLCASSLEDRNYGYTFGSGTRLTVV.

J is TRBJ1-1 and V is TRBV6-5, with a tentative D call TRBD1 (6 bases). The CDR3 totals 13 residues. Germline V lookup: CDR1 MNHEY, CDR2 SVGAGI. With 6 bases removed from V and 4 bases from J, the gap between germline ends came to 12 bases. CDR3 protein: CASSGGGGTEAFF. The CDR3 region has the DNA TGTGCCAGCAGCGGAGGGGGGGGCACTGAAGCTTTCTTT.

DNA for the CDR3: TGTGCCAGCAGAACACAGGGGAGTGGGGGCTACACCTTC. Amino acids: CASRTQGSGGYTF. The rearrangement joins TRBV12-3 or TRBV12-4 to TRBJ1-2, with 7 nucleotides matching TRBD1. The CDR3 runs to 13 residues. The V segment lost 6 bases and the J segment 8 bases; nucleotides outside the gene matches: 9.

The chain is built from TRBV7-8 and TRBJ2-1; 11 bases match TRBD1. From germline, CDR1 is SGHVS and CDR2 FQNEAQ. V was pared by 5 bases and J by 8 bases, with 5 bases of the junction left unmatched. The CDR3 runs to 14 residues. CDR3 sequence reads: CASSHWDRGDEQFF. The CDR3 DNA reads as TGTGCCAGCAGCCATTGGGACAGGGGGGATGAGCAGTTCTTC.

The CDR3 DNA follows: TGTGCCAGCAGCTTACCCCCGGGACAGGGGTTGCACACCATATATTTT. It is translated as CASSLPPGQGLHTIYF. The chain employs TRBV7-6 and TRBJ1-3, with 10 positions matching TRBD1. CDR1 SGHVS and CDR2 FNYEAQ come from the germline V gene. V was pared by 2 bases and J by 8 bases, with 9 bases of the junction left unmatched. The CDR3 consists of 16 residues.

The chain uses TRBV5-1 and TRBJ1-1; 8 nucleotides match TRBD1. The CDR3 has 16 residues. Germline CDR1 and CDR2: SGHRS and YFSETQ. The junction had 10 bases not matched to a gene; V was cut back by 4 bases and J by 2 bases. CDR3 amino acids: CASSPPGTGRNTEAFF. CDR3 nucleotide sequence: TGCGCCAGCAGCCCCCCCGGGACAGGCCGAAACACTGAAGCTTTCTTT.

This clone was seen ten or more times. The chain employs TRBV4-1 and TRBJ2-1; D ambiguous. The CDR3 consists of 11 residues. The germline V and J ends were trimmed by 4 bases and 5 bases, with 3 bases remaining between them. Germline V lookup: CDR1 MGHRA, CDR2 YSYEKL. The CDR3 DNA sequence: TGCGCCAGCAGCCTAAACAATGAGCAGTTCTTC. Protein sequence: CASSLNNEQFF.

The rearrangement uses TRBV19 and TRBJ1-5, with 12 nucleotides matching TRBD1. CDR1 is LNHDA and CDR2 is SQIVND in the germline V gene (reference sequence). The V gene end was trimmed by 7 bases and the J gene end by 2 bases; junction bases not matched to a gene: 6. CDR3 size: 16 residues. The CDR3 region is CASIGGQGAGNQPQHF. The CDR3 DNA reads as TGTGCCAGTATTGGGGGACAGGGGGCCGGCAATCAGCCCCAGCATTTT. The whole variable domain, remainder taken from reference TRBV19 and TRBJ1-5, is DGGITQSPKYLFRKEGQNVTLSCEQNLNHDAMYWYRQDPGQGLRLIYYSQIVNDFQKGDIAEGYSVSREKKESFPLTVTSAQKNPTAFYLCASIGGQGAGNQPQHFGDGTRLSIL.

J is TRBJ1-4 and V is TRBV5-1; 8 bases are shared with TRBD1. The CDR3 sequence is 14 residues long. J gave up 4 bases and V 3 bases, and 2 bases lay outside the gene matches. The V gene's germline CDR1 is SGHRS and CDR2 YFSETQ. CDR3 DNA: TGCGCCAGCAGCTGGACAGGGAGTAATGAAAAACTGTTTTTT. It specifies CASSWTGSNEKLFF.

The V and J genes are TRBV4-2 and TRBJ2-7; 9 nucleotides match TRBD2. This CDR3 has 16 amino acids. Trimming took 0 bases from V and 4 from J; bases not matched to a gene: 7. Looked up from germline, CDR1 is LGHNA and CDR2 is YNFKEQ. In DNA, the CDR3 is TGTGCCAGCAGCCAAGATACTTCGCGGGGGGGTTACGAGCAGTACTTC. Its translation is CASSQDTSRGGYEQYF.